The sequence of this TCR beta chain was determined in a study of T cell repertoires in cytomegalovirus infection. On the study more broadly: In public TCR beta signatures, there were indications of both CMV infection and matching HLA type. Study outcomes and limitations: In two of eight donors, the top clonotype was HLA-C-restricted CMV-specific.

This clonotype has just a few counts. Its matching antigen is unknown. CDR3 length: 11 amino acids. V was pared by 7 bases and J by 6 bases, with 7 bases between. CDR1 MNHNY and CDR2 SVGAGI come from the germline V gene (reference sequence). TCRdb called the reads again in MiXCR, with one record for every CDR3 protein. This sample has hundreds of thousands of distinct CDR3 sequences, with around 18% found just once. Material: PBMCs. The chain couples TRBV6-6 to TRBJ2-1, with D unresolved. The clonotype originates from a human donor in good health (CMV status not recorded). Some clones in this sample may be carry-over from other donors' samples. CDR3 DNA sequence: TGTGCCAGCACTTTTCGCAATGAGCAGTTCTTC. Translating it yields CASTFRNEQFF.